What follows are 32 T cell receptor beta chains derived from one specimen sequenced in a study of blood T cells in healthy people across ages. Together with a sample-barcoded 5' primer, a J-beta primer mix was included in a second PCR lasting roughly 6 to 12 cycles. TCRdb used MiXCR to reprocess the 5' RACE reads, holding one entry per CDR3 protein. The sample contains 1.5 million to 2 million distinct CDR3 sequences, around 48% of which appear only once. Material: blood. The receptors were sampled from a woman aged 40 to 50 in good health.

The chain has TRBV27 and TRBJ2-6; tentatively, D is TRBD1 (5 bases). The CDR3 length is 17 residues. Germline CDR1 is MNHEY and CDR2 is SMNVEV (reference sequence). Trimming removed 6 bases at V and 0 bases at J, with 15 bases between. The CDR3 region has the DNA TGTGCCAGCAGCGGGCAGGGCGCAGCCTCTGGGGCCAACGTCCTGACTTTC. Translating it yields CASSGQGAASGANVLTF. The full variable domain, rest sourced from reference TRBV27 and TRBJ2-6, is EAQVTQNPRYLITVTGKKLTVTCSQNMNHEYMSWYRQDPGLGLRQIYYSMNVEVTDKGDVPEGYKVSRKEKRNFPLILESPSPNQTSLYFCASSGQGAASGANVLTFGAGSRLTVL.

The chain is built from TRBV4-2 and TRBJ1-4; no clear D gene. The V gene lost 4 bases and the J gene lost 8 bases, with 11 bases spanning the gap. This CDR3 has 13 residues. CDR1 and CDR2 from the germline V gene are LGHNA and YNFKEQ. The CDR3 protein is CASSPDVGEKLFF. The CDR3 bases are TGTGCCAGCAGCCCCGACGTGGGGGAAAAACTGTTTTTT.

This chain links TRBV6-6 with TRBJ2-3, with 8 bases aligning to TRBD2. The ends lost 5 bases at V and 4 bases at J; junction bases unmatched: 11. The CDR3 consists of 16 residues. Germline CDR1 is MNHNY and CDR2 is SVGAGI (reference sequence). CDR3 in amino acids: CASSANLAGQPDTQYF. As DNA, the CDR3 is TGTGCCAGCAGTGCCAACCTAGCGGGTCAACCAGATACGCAGTATTTT.

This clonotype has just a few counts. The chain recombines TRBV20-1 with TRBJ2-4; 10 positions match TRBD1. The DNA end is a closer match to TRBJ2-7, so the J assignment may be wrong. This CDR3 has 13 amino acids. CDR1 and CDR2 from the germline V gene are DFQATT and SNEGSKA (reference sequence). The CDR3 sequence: CSVPGQGRHEQYF. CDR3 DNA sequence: TGCAGTGTTCCGGGACAGGGGCGTCACGAGCAGTACTTC.

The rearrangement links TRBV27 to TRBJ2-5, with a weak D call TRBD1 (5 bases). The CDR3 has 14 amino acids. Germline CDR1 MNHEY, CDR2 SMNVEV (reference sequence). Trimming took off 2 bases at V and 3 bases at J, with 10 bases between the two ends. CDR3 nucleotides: TGTGCCAGCAGTTTAATTCCAGGGAAAGAGACCCAGTACTTC. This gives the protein CASSLIPGKETQYF.

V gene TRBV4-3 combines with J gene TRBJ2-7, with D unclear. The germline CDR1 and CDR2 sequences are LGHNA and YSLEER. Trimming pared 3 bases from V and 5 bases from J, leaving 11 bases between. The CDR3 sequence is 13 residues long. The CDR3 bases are TGCGCCAGCAGCCAGGAATCAAGCCACGAGCAGTACTTC. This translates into CASSQESSHEQYF.

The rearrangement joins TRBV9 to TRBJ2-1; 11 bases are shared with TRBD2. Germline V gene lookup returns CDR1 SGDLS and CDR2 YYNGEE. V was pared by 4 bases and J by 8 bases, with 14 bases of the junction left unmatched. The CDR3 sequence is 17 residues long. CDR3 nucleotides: TGTGCCAGCAGCCCTACCATCGGTAGCGGGGGGGCGGATGAGCAGTTCTTC. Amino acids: CASSPTIGSGGADEQFF.

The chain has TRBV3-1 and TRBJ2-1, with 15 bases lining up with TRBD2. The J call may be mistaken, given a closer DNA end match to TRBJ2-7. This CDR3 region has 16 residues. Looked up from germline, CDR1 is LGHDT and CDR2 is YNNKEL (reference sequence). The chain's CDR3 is CASRLRTSGGANEQYF. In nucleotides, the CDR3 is TGTGCCAGCAGGCTTAGGACTAGCGGGGGGGCCAATGAGCAGTACTTC.

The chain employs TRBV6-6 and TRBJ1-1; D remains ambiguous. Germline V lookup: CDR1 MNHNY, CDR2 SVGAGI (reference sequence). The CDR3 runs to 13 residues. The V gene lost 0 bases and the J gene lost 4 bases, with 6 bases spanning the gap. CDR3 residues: CASSYSPTTEAFF. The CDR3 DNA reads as TGTGCCAGCAGTTACTCTCCAACCACTGAAGCTTTCTTT.

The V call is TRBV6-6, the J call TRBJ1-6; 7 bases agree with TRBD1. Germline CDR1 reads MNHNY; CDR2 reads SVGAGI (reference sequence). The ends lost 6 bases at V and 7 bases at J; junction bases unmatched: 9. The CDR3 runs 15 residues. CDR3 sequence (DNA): TGTGCCAGCAGACGGGCGGGACAGAACAATTCACCCCTCCACTTT. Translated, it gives CASRRAGQNNSPLHF.

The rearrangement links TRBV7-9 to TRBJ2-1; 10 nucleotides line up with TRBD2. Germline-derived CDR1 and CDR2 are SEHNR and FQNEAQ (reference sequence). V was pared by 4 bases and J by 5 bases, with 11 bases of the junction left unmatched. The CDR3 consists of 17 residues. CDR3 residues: CASSSKGLAKFDNEQFF. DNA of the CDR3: TGTGCCAGCAGCTCCAAGGGACTAGCGAAGTTCGACAATGAGCAGTTCTTC.

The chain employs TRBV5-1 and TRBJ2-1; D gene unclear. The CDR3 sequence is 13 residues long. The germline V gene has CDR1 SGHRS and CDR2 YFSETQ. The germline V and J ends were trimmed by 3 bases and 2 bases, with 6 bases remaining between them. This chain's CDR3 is CASSSSTYNEQFF. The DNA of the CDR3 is TGCGCCAGCAGCTCCTCCACCTACAATGAGCAGTTCTTC. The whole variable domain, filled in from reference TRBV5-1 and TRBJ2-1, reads KAGVTQTPRYLIKTRGQQVTLSCSPISGHRSVSWYQQTPGQGLQFLFEYFSETQRNKGNFPGRFSGRQFSNSRSEMNVSTLELGDSALYLCASSSSTYNEQFFGPGTRLTVL.

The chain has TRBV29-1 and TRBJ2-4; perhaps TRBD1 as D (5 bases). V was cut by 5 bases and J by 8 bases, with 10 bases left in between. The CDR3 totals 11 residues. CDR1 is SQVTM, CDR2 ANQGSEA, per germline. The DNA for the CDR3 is TGCAGCGTTCAGGGTGGGGACATTCAGTACTTC. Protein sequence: CSVQGGDIQYF.

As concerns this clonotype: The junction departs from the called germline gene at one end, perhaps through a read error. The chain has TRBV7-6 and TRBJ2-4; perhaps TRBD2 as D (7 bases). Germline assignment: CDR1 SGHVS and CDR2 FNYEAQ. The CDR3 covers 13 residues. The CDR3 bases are TGTGCCAGCAGCGTAGCCCAAGGGGGGGTTCAGTACTTC. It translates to CASSVAQGGVQYF.

This CDR3 is CSARFPNLYGYTF. The CDR3 DNA sequence: TGCAGTGCTAGGTTCCCCAATTTGTATGGCTACACCTTC. This chain joins TRBV20-1 and TRBJ1-2, with D unclear. From germline, CDR1 is DFQATT and CDR2 SNEGSKA (reference sequence). This CDR3 is 13 amino acids long. The germline V and J ends were trimmed by 3 bases and 5 bases, with 13 bases remaining between them.

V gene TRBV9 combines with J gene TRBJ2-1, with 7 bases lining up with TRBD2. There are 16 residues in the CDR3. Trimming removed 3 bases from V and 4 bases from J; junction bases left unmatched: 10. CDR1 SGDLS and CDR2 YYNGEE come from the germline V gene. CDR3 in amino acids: CASSGGGLEGYNEQFF. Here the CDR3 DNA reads TGTGCCAGCAGCGGGGGAGGGCTGGAGGGATACAATGAGCAGTTCTTC. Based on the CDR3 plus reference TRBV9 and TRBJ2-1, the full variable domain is DSGVTQTPKHLITATGQRVTLRCSPRSGDLSVYWYQQSLDQGLQFLIQYYNGEERAKGNILERFSAQQFPDLHSELNLSSLELGDSALYFCASSGGGLEGYNEQFFGPGTRLTVL.

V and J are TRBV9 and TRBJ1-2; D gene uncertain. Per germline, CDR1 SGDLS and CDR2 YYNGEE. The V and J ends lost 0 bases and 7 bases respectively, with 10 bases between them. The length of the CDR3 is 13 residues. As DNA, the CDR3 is TGTGCCAGCAGCGTAGTGGCAGAGGGTGGCTACACCTTC. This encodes CASSVVAEGGYTF.

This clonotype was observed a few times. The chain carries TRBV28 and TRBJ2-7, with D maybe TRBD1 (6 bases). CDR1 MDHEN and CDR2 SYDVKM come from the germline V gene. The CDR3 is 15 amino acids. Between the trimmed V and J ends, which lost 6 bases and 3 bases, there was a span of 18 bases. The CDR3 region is CASSPDSHGGYEQYF. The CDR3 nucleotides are TGTGCCAGCAGCCCGGACAGTCATGGGGGCTACGAGCAGTACTTC.

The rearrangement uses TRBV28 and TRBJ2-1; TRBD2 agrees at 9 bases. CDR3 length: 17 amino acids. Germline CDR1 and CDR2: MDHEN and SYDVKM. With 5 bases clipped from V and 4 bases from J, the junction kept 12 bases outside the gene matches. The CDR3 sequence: CASSILLLAGLYNEQFF. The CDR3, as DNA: TGTGCCAGCAGTATCCTTCTTCTAGCGGGGCTATACAATGAGCAGTTCTTC.

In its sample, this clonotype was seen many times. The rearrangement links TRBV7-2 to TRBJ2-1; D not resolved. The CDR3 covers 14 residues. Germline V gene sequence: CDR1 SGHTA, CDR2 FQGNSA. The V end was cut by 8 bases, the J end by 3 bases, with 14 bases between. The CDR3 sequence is CASGWPGVYNEQFF. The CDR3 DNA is TGTGCCAGCGGTTGGCCTGGCGTCTACAATGAGCAGTTCTTC.

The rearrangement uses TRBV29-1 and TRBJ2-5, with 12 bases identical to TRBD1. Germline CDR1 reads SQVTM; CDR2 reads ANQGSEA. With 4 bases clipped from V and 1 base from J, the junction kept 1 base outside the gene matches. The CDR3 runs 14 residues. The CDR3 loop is CSVGDRGPQETQYF. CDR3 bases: TGCAGCGTTGGGGACAGGGGGCCCCAAGAGACCCAGTACTTC. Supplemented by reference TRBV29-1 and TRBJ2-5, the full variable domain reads SAVISQKPSRDICQRGTSLTIQCQVDSQVTMMFWYRQQPGQSLTLIATANQGSEATYESGFVIDKFPISRPNLTFSTLTVSNMSPEDSSIYLCSVGDRGPQETQYFGPGTRLLVL.

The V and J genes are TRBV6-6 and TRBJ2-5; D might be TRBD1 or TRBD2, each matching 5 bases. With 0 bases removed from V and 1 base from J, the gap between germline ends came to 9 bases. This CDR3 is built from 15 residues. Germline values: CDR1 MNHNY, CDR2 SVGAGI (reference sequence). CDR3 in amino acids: CASSYSGTIQETQYF. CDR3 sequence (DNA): TGTGCCAGCAGTTACTCAGGGACCATCCAAGAGACCCAGTACTTC.

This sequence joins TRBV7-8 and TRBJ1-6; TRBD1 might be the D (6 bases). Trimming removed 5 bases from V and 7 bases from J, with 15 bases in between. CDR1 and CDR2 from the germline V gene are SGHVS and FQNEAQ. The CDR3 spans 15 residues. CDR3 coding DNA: TGTGCCAGCAGCCCTAACAGGGTTCTCAATTCACCCCTCCACTTT. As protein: CASSPNRVLNSPLHF.

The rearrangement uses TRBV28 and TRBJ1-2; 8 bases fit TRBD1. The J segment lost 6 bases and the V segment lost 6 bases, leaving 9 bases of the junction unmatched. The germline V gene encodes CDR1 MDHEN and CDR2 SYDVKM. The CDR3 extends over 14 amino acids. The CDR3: CASSETGTGNGYTF. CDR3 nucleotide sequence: TGTGCCAGCAGCGAGACCGGGACAGGCAATGGCTACACCTTC.

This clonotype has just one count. The CDR3 nucleotides read TGTGCCAGCAGCTCCACCACCGGACGGATAGACTCTGGGGCCAACGTCCTGACTTTC. This codes for CASSSTTGRIDSGANVLTF. The chain is built from TRBV5-5 and TRBJ2-6, with D uncertain. The CDR3 is 19 amino acids. V lost 3 bases and J 0 bases, leaving 19 bases between the germline ends. From germline, CDR1 is SGHKS and CDR2 YYEKEE (reference sequence). Looking up the rest from reference TRBV5-5 and TRBJ2-6 gives the full variable domain: DAGVTQSPTHLIKTRGQQVTLRCSPISGHKSVSWYQQVLGQGPQFIFQYYEKEERGRGNFPDRFSARQFPNYSSELNVNALLLGDSALYLCASSSTTGRIDSGANVLTFGAGSRLTVL.

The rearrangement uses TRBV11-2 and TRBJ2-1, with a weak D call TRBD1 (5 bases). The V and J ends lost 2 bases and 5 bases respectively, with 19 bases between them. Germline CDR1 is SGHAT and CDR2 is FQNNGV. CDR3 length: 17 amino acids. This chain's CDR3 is CASSLITGKNTNNEQFF. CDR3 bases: TGTGCCAGCAGCTTAATCACAGGAAAGAATACGAACAATGAGCAGTTCTTC.

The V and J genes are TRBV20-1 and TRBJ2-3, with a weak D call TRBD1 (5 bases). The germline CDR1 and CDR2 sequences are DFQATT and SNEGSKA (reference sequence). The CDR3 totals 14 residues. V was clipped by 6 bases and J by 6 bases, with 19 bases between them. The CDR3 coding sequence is TGCAGTGCACCAGGGCCGACCATGGGGGATACGCAGTATTTT. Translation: CSAPGPTMGDTQYF.

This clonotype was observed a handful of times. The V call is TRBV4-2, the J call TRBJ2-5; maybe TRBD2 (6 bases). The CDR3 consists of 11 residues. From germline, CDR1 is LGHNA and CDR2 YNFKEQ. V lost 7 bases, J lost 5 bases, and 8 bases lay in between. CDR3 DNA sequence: TGTGCCAGCAAGGGAGGTGAGACCCAGTACTTC. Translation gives CASKGGETQYF.

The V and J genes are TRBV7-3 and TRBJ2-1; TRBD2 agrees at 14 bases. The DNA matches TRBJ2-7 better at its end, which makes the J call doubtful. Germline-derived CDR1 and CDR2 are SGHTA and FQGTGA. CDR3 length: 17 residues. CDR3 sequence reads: CASSTSGTSGSYNEQYF. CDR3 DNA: TGTGCCAGCAGCACCTCCGGGACTAGCGGGAGTTACAATGAGCAGTACTTC.

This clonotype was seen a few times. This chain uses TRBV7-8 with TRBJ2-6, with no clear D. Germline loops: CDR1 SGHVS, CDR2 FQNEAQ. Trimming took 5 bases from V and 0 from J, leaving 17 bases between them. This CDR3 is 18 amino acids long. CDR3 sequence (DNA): TGTGCCAGCAGCGCCAAACGGATCCTAACCTCTGGGGCCAACGTCCTGACTTTC. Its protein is CASSAKRILTSGANVLTF.

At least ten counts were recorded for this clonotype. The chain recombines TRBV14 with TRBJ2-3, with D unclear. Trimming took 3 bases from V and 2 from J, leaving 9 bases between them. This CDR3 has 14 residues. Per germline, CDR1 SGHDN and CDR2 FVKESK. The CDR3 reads CASSHGRHTDTQYF. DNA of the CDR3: TGTGCCAGCAGCCATGGACGCCACACAGATACGCAGTATTTT.

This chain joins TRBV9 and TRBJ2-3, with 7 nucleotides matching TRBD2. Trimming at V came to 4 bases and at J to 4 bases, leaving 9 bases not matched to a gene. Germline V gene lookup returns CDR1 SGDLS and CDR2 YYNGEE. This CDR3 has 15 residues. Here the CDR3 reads CASSTEGRGADTQYF. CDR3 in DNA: TGTGCCAGCAGCACGGAGGGGAGGGGAGCAGATACGCAGTATTTT. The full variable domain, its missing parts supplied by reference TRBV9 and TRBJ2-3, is DSGVTQTPKHLITATGQRVTLRCSPRSGDLSVYWYQQSLDQGLQFLIQYYNGEERAKGNILERFSAQQFPDLHSELNLSSLELGDSALYFCASSTEGRGADTQYFGPGTRLTVL.